These 31 T cell receptor beta chains were sequenced from one sample in a study of T cells in Graves' hyperthyroidism and ophthalmopathy. TCR beta CDR3 sequences were amplified from RNA transcripts. HTBI primers were employed in a first-round RT-PCR of the TCR CDR3. Each CDR3 protein is one row after TCRdb ran MiXCR on the multiplex PCR reads. The sample includes roughly 400,000 distinct CDR3 sequences, 15% to 19% of them seen just once. Sample: blood. These receptors all come from a woman in her late teens or twenties with Graves' hyperthyroidism that later progressed to Graves' ophthalmopathy.

Many counts were recorded for this clonotype. This sequence joins TRBV27 and TRBJ1-5; D unclear. V was trimmed by 2 bases and J by 4 bases, leaving 18 bases between them. This CDR3 contains 17 residues. Looked up from germline, CDR1 is MNHEY and CDR2 is SMNVEV (reference sequence). The DNA for the CDR3 is TGTGCCAGCAGTTTAGTCTGGCCAATTCCCCAAAATCAGCCCCAGCATTTT. This codes for CASSLVWPIPQNQPQHF.

This chain joins TRBV7-9 and TRBJ2-5; 13 bases fit TRBD2. Germline CDR1 is SEHNR and CDR2 is FQNEAQ (reference sequence). Trimming took 4 bases from V and 13 from J; bases not matched to a gene: 9. CDR3 length: 14 amino acids. The CDR3 DNA sequence: TGTGCCAGCAGCTCAGGGACTAGCGGGAAAGTGTTGTACTTC. This gives the protein CASSSGTSGKVLYF.

This clonotype was observed a few times. The chain links TRBV20-1 to TRBJ2-1; TRBD1 agrees at 7 bases. CDR3 size: 14 residues. V shed 3 bases, J shed 9 bases, and the junction held 11 bases outside the gene matches. From germline, CDR1 is DFQATT and CDR2 SNEGSKA (reference sequence). CDR3 sequence (DNA): TGCAGTGCTAGGGAAGACAGGGTATACTCTGAGCAGTTCTTC. Encoded protein: CSAREDRVYSEQFF.

V gene TRBV9 combines with J gene TRBJ2-7, with D hard to call. Germline values: CDR1 SGDLS, CDR2 YYNGEE. Between the trimmed V and J ends, which lost 0 bases and 5 bases, there was a span of 12 bases. This CDR3 is 14 amino acids long. CDR3 nucleotide sequence: TGTGCCAGCAGCGTAGAAAACGACGTACACGAGCAGTACTTC. Amino acid sequence: CASSVENDVHEQYF. The variable domain in full, completed from reference TRBV9 and TRBJ2-7, reads DSGVTQTPKHLITATGQRVTLRCSPRSGDLSVYWYQQSLDQGLQFLIQYYNGEERAKGNILERFSAQQFPDLHSELNLSSLELGDSALYFCASSVENDVHEQYFGPGTRLTVT.

The chain links TRBV10-1 to TRBJ1-1, with TRBD1 as a possible D gene (5 bases). The CDR3 contains 14 residues. From germline, CDR1 is WNHNN and CDR2 SYGVQD (reference sequence). V lost 6 bases and J lost 3, with 14 bases in between. The CDR3 DNA reads TGCGCCAGCAGCCCTGGAGGGGCTTACACTGAAGCTTTCTTT. Translated: CASSPGGAYTEAFF.

The table lists this clonotype with a count of one. The DNA of the CDR3 is TGTGCCAGCACCTTGATCGAACTTTTCTTC. Its protein product is CASTLIELFF. The V and J genes are TRBV2 and TRBJ2-1; D gene ambiguous. The CDR3 runs to 10 residues. From germline, CDR1 is SNHLY and CDR2 FYNNEI. The germline V and J ends were trimmed by 7 bases and 16 bases, with 14 bases remaining between them.

This clonotype came up a few times. The gene calls are TRBV30 and TRBJ1-1; D remains ambiguous. The CDR3 consists of 13 residues. Between the trimmed V and J ends, which lost 0 bases and 0 bases, there was a span of 5 bases. Germline lookup yields CDR1 GTSNPN and CDR2 SVGIG (reference sequence). The CDR3 reads CAWSVWLNTEAFF. The CDR3 DNA follows: TGTGCCTGGAGTGTGTGGTTGAACACTGAAGCTTTCTTT. Using reference TRBV30 and TRBJ1-1 for the parts outside the CDR3, the full variable domain is SQTIHQWPATLVQPVGSPLSLECTVEGTSNPNLYWYRQAAGRGLQLLFYSVGIGQISSEVPQNLSASRPQDRQFILSSKKLLLSDSGFYLCAWSVWLNTEAFFGQGTRLTVV.

This clonotype was seen a few times. The chain employs TRBV9 and TRBJ2-1; TRBD2 aligns across 9 bases. The CDR3 has 15 residues. Germline CDR1 and CDR2: SGDLS and YYNGEE. Unmatched junction bases numbered 9, after V lost 6 bases and J lost 5 bases. The CDR3 here is CASNPSGTLDNEQFF. DNA of the CDR3: TGTGCCAGCAACCCTAGCGGGACCTTGGACAATGAGCAGTTCTTC.

V and J are TRBV4-3 and TRBJ2-3; unclear D gene. CDR1 and CDR2 from the germline V gene are LGHNA and YSLEER. Between the trimmed V and J ends, which lost 3 bases and 2 bases, there was a span of 15 bases. The CDR3 is made up of 16 amino acids. The CDR3, as DNA: TGCGCCAGCAGCCACCTAGGACGGCAGGTCACAGATACGCAGTATTTT. This gives the protein CASSHLGRQVTDTQYF.

This clonotype occurred a few times. V gene TRBV10-1 combines with J gene TRBJ2-1, with a possible D match to TRBD1 (5 bases). Germline lookup yields CDR1 WNHNN and CDR2 SYGVQD (reference sequence). V lost 0 bases, J lost 7 bases, and 13 bases lay in between. This CDR3 spans 15 amino acids. CDR3 loop: CASSESTRVRNEQFF. The CDR3 coding sequence is TGCGCCAGCAGTGAGTCGACCAGGGTGAGGAATGAGCAGTTCTTC.

This clonotype was seen repeatedly, ten times or more. The chain combines TRBV5-1 with TRBJ2-5; the D gene is possibly TRBD1 (5 bases). V was shortened by 0 bases and J by 5 bases, with 11 bases between the two germline ends. This CDR3 has 14 amino acids. Per the germline V gene, CDR1 is SGHRS and CDR2 is YFSETQ. CDR3 loop: CASSLGQPGETQYF. The CDR3 DNA reads as TGCGCCAGCAGCTTGGGACAACCAGGGGAGACCCAGTACTTC.

The rearrangement joins TRBV20-1 to TRBJ2-1, with 8 bases identical to TRBD2. Trimming removed 0 bases from V and 5 bases from J; junction bases left unmatched: 6. The CDR3 totals 15 residues. Germline V lookup: CDR1 DFQATT, CDR2 SNEGSKA (reference sequence). In DNA form, the CDR3 reads TGCAGTGCTAGAGATTGGGCGGGAGGCGACAATGAGCAGTTCTTC. This codes for CSARDWAGGDNEQFF.

This clonotype was found many times. The chain couples TRBV7-2 to TRBJ2-3, with D perhaps assigned TRBD1 or TRBD2 (6 bases each). This CDR3 comprises 15 residues. Trimming stripped 5 bases from V and 6 bases from J, with 18 bases between. CDR1 is SGHTA and CDR2 is FQGNSA in the germline V gene. The CDR3 DNA reads as TGTGCCAGCAGCCGACTAGGGGGAAGGGCCGATACGCAGTATTTT. Protein: CASSRLGGRADTQYF.

This clonotype was observed at least ten times. This rearrangement joins TRBV6-2 or TRBV6-3 to TRBJ2-7; perhaps TRBD1 as D (6 bases). Germline values: CDR1 MNHEY, CDR2 SVGEGT. The CDR3 is 15 amino acids. The V end lost 4 bases, the J end lost 5 bases, and 18 bases lay between the germline ends. The CDR3 sequence: CASSSLGQLGNEQYF. Written as DNA, the CDR3 is TGTGCCAGCAGTTCCCTCGGACAGTTGGGCAACGAGCAGTACTTC.

This clonotype came up many times. The chain couples TRBV5-1 to TRBJ1-1; a weak D match, TRBD1 (6 bases). The germline gives CDR1 SGHRS, CDR2 YFSETQ. Trimming stripped 7 bases from V and 6 bases from J, with 16 bases between. This CDR3 has 13 residues. The CDR3 sequence is CASGKQGASEAFF. The DNA of the CDR3 is TGCGCCAGCGGAAAACAGGGAGCCTCTGAAGCTTTCTTT.

The chain recombines TRBV27 with TRBJ2-2; the D gene is possibly TRBD1 (6 bases). CDR1 is MNHEY, CDR2 SMNVEV, per germline (reference sequence). The CDR3 has 15 amino acids. V lost 5 bases and J 7 bases, leaving 17 bases between the germline ends. The CDR3 region has the DNA TGTGCCAGCAGTCTCTGGGGCAGGGGTGACGGGGAGCTGTTTTTT. Amino acid sequence: CASSLWGRGDGELFF.

This clonotype has a count of ten or more. The genes are TRBV11-2 and TRBJ1-2; D gene unclear. The V end lost 3 bases, the J end lost 8 bases, and 13 bases lay between the germline ends. Germline V gives CDR1 SGHAT, CDR2 FQNNGV. The CDR3 contains 13 residues. The CDR3 region is CASSFQNASGYTF. The CDR3 DNA reads as TGTGCCAGCAGCTTTCAAAATGCGTCGGGCTACACCTTC.

The chain joins TRBV10-3 to TRBJ2-7; TRBD2 agrees at 8 bases. CDR1 is ENHRY and CDR2 is SYGVKD in the germline V gene. V lost 0 bases, J lost 0 bases, and 19 bases stayed unmatched. The CDR3 covers 21 residues. The CDR3, as DNA: TGTGCCATCAGTGAGTCGGCCGGGGGGGGTGTTGTCGACCGACCCTCCTACGAGCAGTACTTC. Amino acids: CAISESAGGGVVDRPSYEQYF.

This clonotype was recorded a few times. This CDR3 is CSVVKKETQYF. CDR3 sequence (DNA): TGCAGCGTTGTAAAGAAAGAGACCCAGTACTTC. This chain connects TRBV29-1 to TRBJ2-5, with no clear D. The CDR3 spans 11 residues. Germline lookup yields CDR1 SQVTM and CDR2 ANQGSEA. V lost 4 bases, J lost 3 bases, and 6 bases lay in between.

J is TRBJ2-5 and V is TRBV10-3, with 8 bases matching TRBD1. The CDR3 consists of 17 residues. V trimming: 2 bases; J trimming: 1 base; junction bases outside the gene matches: 9. Per germline, CDR1 ENHRY and CDR2 SYGVKD. CDR3 loop: CAISEGRGTGFQETQYF. The DNA for the CDR3 is TGTGCCATCAGTGAGGGTAGGGGGACAGGCTTCCAAGAGACCCAGTACTTC.

Turning to this clonotype: The CDR3 end shows no conserved phenylalanine or tryptophan, and so a read error is likely. The V and J genes are TRBV27 and TRBJ2-7; either TRBD1 or TRBD2 may supply D (5 bases each). Trimming took off 2 bases at V and 4 bases at J, with 15 bases between the two ends. The CDR3 is 15 amino acids. Germline CDR1 and CDR2: MNHEY and SMNVEV (reference sequence). In DNA form, the CDR3 reads TGTGCCAGCAGTTTAAAGTTGGGGACCCTATACGAGCAGTACCTC. Its translation: CASSLKLGTLYEQYL.

This clonotype has just a few counts. The chain carries TRBV7-8 and TRBJ2-1, with D possibly called TRBD1 or TRBD2 (6 bases each). The CDR3 length is 18 residues. The V and J ends lost 5 bases and 7 bases respectively, with 27 bases between them. Looked up from germline, CDR1 is SGHVS and CDR2 is FQNEAQ. This CDR3 is CASSQGGRGVAGTNEQFF. The CDR3 DNA sequence: TGTGCCAGCAGCCAGGGTGGAAGGGGGGTGGCGGGTACTAATGAGCAGTTCTTC.

The V call is TRBV7-3, the J call TRBJ1-2; D remains unclear. The V end lost 1 base, the J end lost 6 bases, and 15 bases lay between the germline ends. The germline CDR1 and CDR2 sequences are SGHTA and FQGTGA. The CDR3 totals 15 residues. Here the CDR3 reads CASSLNPGVRDGYTF. The CDR3 coding sequence is TGTGCCAGCAGCTTAAACCCTGGGGTGAGGGATGGCTACACCTTC. Supplemented by reference TRBV7-3 and TRBJ1-2, the full variable domain reads GAGVSQTPSNKVTEKGKYVELRCDPISGHTALYWYRQSLGQGPEFLIYFQGTGAADDSGLPNDRFFAVRPEGSVSTLKIQRTERGDSAVYLCASSLNPGVRDGYTFGSGTRLTVV.

The table lists this clonotype with many counts. CDR3 sequence: CASSFEGAGANVLTF. In nucleotides, the CDR3 is TGTGCCAGCAGTTTCGAGGGGGCTGGGGCCAACGTCCTGACTTTC. V usage is TRBV12-3 or TRBV12-4 and J usage is TRBJ2-6, with a weak D call TRBD1 (6 bases). This CDR3 is 15 amino acids long. V shed 3 bases and J shed 2 bases, with 8 bases lying between them.

This clonotype was counted at least ten times. This chain links TRBV20-1 with TRBJ2-4, with a possible D match to TRBD2 (5 bases). The germline V gene encodes CDR1 DFQATT and CDR2 SNEGSKA (reference sequence). CDR3 length equals 14 residues. V gave up 3 bases and J gave up 0 bases, with 9 bases separating them. The CDR3 loop is CSASGELAKNIQYF. In nucleotides, the CDR3 is TGCAGTGCTAGTGGGGAGTTAGCCAAAAACATTCAGTACTTC.

In DNA, the CDR3 is TGTGCCAGCAGCGTAGGAGGTGGGGCAGGGCCCTACGAGCAGTACTTC. This gives the protein CASSVGGGAGPYEQYF. J is TRBJ2-7 and V is TRBV9, with a possible D match to TRBD1 (5 bases). Germline values: CDR1 SGDLS, CDR2 YYNGEE. Deletions cut 0 bases from V and 2 bases from J, with 15 bases between. The CDR3 consists of 16 residues.

The table lists this clonotype with many counts. V is TRBV7-2 and J is TRBJ2-1; 7 nucleotides agree with TRBD2. The CDR3 has 16 residues. CDR1 SGHTA and CDR2 FQGNSA come from the germline V gene. Unmatched junction bases numbered 3, after V lost 1 base and J lost 0 bases. In DNA, the CDR3 is TGTGCCAGCAGCTTAGACGCGGGAGTCTCCTACAATGAGCAGTTCTTC. It codes for CASSLDAGVSYNEQFF.

The chain recombines TRBV9 with TRBJ2-7, with D maybe TRBD1 (6 bases). CDR1 is SGDLS and CDR2 is YYNGEE in the germline V gene. The V gene lost 4 bases and the J gene lost 0 bases, with 11 bases spanning the gap. There are 14 residues in the CDR3. The DNA of the CDR3 is TGTGCCAGCAGCTCAGGGGCCAGCTCCTACGAGCAGTACTTC. It codes for CASSSGASSYEQYF.

V and J are TRBV7-9 and TRBJ2-2; D gene ambiguous. The length of the CDR3 is 15 residues. Germline V gene lookup returns CDR1 SEHNR and CDR2 FQNEAQ (reference sequence). Between the trimmed V and J ends, which lost 2 bases and 4 bases, there was a span of 11 bases. The CDR3 reads CASSLSPELTGELFF. The DNA for the CDR3 is TGTGCCAGCAGCTTAAGCCCCGAACTCACCGGGGAGCTGTTTTTT.

The chain is built from TRBV27 and TRBJ1-6; TRBD1 agrees at 7 bases. The junction had 3 bases not matched to a gene; V was cut back by 3 bases and J by 7 bases. CDR3 length: 14 amino acids. From germline, CDR1 is MNHEY and CDR2 SMNVEV (reference sequence). The CDR3 protein is CASSFSGQNSPLHF. CDR3 DNA sequence: TGTGCCAGCAGTTTTTCGGGACAGAATTCACCCCTCCACTTT.

This clonotype was counted ten times or more. The chain recombines TRBV29-1 with TRBJ2-3; D possibly matches TRBD1 or TRBD2 (5 bases each). Between the trimmed V and J ends, which lost 3 bases and 7 bases, there was a span of 14 bases. The CDR3 is 13 amino acids. The germline gives CDR1 SQVTM, CDR2 ANQGSEA. CDR3 coding DNA: TGCAGCGTTGACTGGGGGAGTGGGAATACGCAGTATTTT. This sequence encodes CSVDWGSGNTQYF.